The 28 T cell receptor beta chains below were found in one sample sequenced in a study of T cell changes during pregnancy in multiple sclerosis. Using immunoSEQ multiplex PCR, the repertoire was profiled, and TCRdb retains in-frame clones only, with some absent. The table includes around 92,000 clones, roughly 92% detected once. The material sequenced was peripheral blood, taken after pregnancy. All receptors come from a female donor with multiple sclerosis, enrolled in a pregnancy study.

With respect to this clone: The junction differs from germline at one of its ends, possibly a read error. The chain is built from TRBV11-2 and TRBJ2-7, with 12 bases aligning to TRBD2. The germline V gene encodes CDR1 SGHAT and CDR2 FQNNGV. This CDR3 region has 14 residues. The CDR3, as DNA: TGTGCCAGCAGCTTAGGACTAGCGGGAGTGGAGTTAGACTTC. Its translation: CASSLGLAGVELDF.

The chain combines TRBV2 with TRBJ2-7; tentatively, D is TRBD1 (6 bases). This CDR3 is built from 13 residues. The ends were cut back, 4 bases at V and 5 bases at J, with 12 bases in the middle. Germline CDR1 is SNHLY and CDR2 is FYNNEI. The DNA of the CDR3 is TGTGCCAGCAGTGTGGGGGCAGTCAACGAGCAGTACTTC. Translated, it gives CASSVGAVNEQYF.

The chain joins TRBV23-1 to TRBJ1-2; D is unresolved. TRBV23-1 is an ORF, with its function uncertain. Trimming removed 3 bases at V and 4 bases at J, with 18 bases between. The CDR3 sequence is 16 residues long. Written as DNA, the CDR3 is TGCGCCAGCAGTCACGGGATGGGAACCTCCTCCTATGGCTACACCTTC. This translates into CASSHGMGTSSYGYTF.

V usage is TRBV7-8 and J usage is TRBJ2-7; 9 nucleotides align to TRBD2. Trimming took 8 bases from V and 3 from J; bases not matched to a gene: 8. Looked up from germline, CDR1 is SGHVS and CDR2 is FQNEAQ. This CDR3 is 14 amino acids long. In DNA, the CDR3 is TGTGCCAGCCGGGGGGCGGGAGGGAACTACGAGCAGTACTTC. Translation: CASRGAGGNYEQYF.

The J gene is TRBJ1-1, the V gene TRBV2, with D uncertain. Per the germline V gene, CDR1 is SNHLY and CDR2 is FYNNEI. Trimming cost V 5 bases and J 1 base, with 8 bases left between them. The CDR3 is made up of 13 amino acids. The CDR3 region has the DNA TGTGCCAGCAGTCGCGGGCAGAACACTGAAGCTTTCTTT. It translates to CASSRGQNTEAFF.

The chain employs TRBV5-1 and TRBJ1-2; 8 bases are a match to TRBD1. CDR3 length equals 15 residues. Trimming took 0 bases from V and 6 from J; bases not matched to a gene: 7. Germline CDR1 reads SGHRS; CDR2 reads YFSETQ. The CDR3 here is CASSLVGRGPDGYTF. The CDR3 coding sequence is TGCGCCAGCAGCTTGGTCGGCAGGGGGCCCGATGGCTACACCTTC.

The V gene is TRBV27, the J gene TRBJ1-1; D not certain. The CDR3 has 19 amino acids. With 6 bases removed from V and 0 bases from J, the gap between germline ends came to 26 bases. Germline CDR1 and CDR2: MNHEY and SMNVEV (reference sequence). Here the CDR3 DNA reads TGTGCCAGCAGCCTAAAGTTTAAAGGTTTCGGGGAAATGAACACTGAAGCTTTCTTT. Protein: CASSLKFKGFGEMNTEAFF.

The chain employs TRBV7-3 and TRBJ2-1, with 11 nucleotides matching TRBD2. With 3 bases clipped from V and 6 bases from J, the junction kept 7 bases outside the gene matches. The CDR3 has 16 residues. Germline CDR1 reads SGHTA; CDR2 reads FQGTGA. The CDR3 loop is CASSFHTSGSSNEQFF. CDR3 in DNA: TGTGCCAGCAGCTTCCACACTAGCGGGAGCTCCAATGAGCAGTTCTTC. The full variable domain, with the rest looked up from reference TRBV7-3 and TRBJ2-1, is GAGVSQTPSNKVTEKGKYVELRCDPISGHTALYWYRQSLGQGPEFLIYFQGTGAADDSGLPNDRFFAVRPEGSVSTLKIQRTERGDSAVYLCASSFHTSGSSNEQFFGPGTRLTVL.

The chain couples TRBV27 to TRBJ2-7, with D perhaps matching TRBD2 (6 bases). This CDR3 contains 16 residues. The germline V and J ends were trimmed by 0 bases and 0 bases, with 12 bases remaining between them. Germline values: CDR1 MNHEY, CDR2 SMNVEV (reference sequence). This CDR3 is CASSLSRAGRSYEQYF. The CDR3 nucleotides are TGTGCCAGCAGTTTATCCCGGGCGGGACGCTCCTACGAGCAGTACTTC.

This chain uses TRBV5-1 with TRBJ1-1, with D possibly matching TRBD1 (6 bases). Germline loops: CDR1 SGHRS, CDR2 YFSETQ. CDR3 length: 15 residues. Trimming stripped 4 bases from V and 4 bases from J, with 17 bases between. CDR3 nucleotide sequence: TGCGCCAGCAGCCCCGAACAGGGATGGGGCACTGAAGCTTTCTTT. It yields the protein CASSPEQGWGTEAFF.

In DNA form, the CDR3 reads TGTGCCAGCAGGTCCCCCCGGGACAGCCTTAGCAATCAGCCCCAGCATTTT. Protein product: CASRSPRDSLSNQPQHF. The chain carries TRBV28 and TRBJ1-5; 7 nucleotides match TRBD1. Trimming at V came to 6 bases and at J to 0 bases, leaving 11 bases not matched to a gene. The germline CDR1 and CDR2 sequences are MDHEN and SYDVKM. The CDR3 loop spans 17 amino acids.

V usage is TRBV29-1 and J usage is TRBJ2-3; D remains ambiguous. CDR3 length equals 14 residues. Germline values: CDR1 SQVTM, CDR2 ANQGSEA. With 6 bases removed from V and 1 base from J, the gap between germline ends came to 14 bases. The CDR3: CSVEKTLRTDTQYF. In nucleotides, the CDR3 is TGCAGCGTCGAGAAGACTCTTCGCACAGATACGCAGTATTTT.

This clone was recorded once. V gene TRBV5-6 combines with J gene TRBJ2-5; 8 bases are shared with TRBD2. The germline gives CDR1 SGHDT, CDR2 YYEEEE. CDR3 size: 15 residues. V shed 4 bases, J shed 2 bases, and the junction held 7 bases outside the gene matches. CDR3 residues: CASSRTTSGQETQYF. The CDR3 DNA follows: TGTGCCAGCAGCCGAACTACTAGCGGACAAGAGACCCAGTACTTC.

This sequence joins TRBV19 and TRBJ1-5; a weak D match, TRBD1 (6 bases). V lost 8 bases and J 0 bases, leaving 11 bases between the germline ends. Germline values: CDR1 LNHDA, CDR2 SQIVND (reference sequence). This CDR3 has 14 residues. The CDR3 bases are TGTGCCAGTGCGGACAGTTATAGCAATCAGCCCCAGCATTTT. Amino acids: CASADSYSNQPQHF. The entire variable domain, with the rest obtained from reference TRBV19 and TRBJ1-5, is as follows: DGGITQSPKYLFRKEGQNVTLSCEQNLNHDAMYWYRQDPGQGLRLIYYSQIVNDFQKGDIAEGYSVSREKKESFPLTVTSAQKNPTAFYLCASADSYSNQPQHFGDGTRLSIL.

As regards this clone: This sample also contains other DNA sequences that code for the same CDR3. The chain joins TRBV15 to TRBJ2-3, with 13 bases that match TRBD2. The CDR3 loop spans 17 amino acids. Trimming removed 0 bases from V and 1 base from J; junction bases left unmatched: 1. In germline, CDR1 is LNHNV, CDR2 YYDKDF (reference sequence). The CDR3 coding sequence is TGTGCCACCAGCAGAGAAGGACTAGCGGGAGGCACAGATACGCAGTATTTT. Its protein is CATSREGLAGGTDTQYF.

The V gene is TRBV5-1, the J gene TRBJ2-7; a possible D gene is TRBD2 (6 bases). Germline CDR1 SGHRS, CDR2 YFSETQ. V was pared by 5 bases and J by 0 bases, with 9 bases between. The CDR3 has 13 residues. DNA of the CDR3: TGCGCCAGCAGTGCGGGAAGCTCCTACGAGCAGTACTTC. This gives the protein CASSAGSSYEQYF.

The genes are TRBV27 and TRBJ2-3, with 9 positions matching TRBD2. V trimming: 6 bases; J trimming: 6 bases; junction bases outside the gene matches: 16. The CDR3 is 17 amino acids. Looked up from germline, CDR1 is MNHEY and CDR2 is SMNVEV (reference sequence). CDR3 region: CASRNVAGVPPGDTQYF. CDR3 in DNA: TGTGCCAGCAGAAACGTAGCGGGAGTCCCCCCAGGGGATACGCAGTATTTT.

This sequence joins TRBV5-6 and TRBJ2-3; possibly TRBD2 for D (6 bases). V was cut by 6 bases and J by 2 bases, with 13 bases left in between. Germline V gives CDR1 SGHDT, CDR2 YYEEEE. The CDR3 covers 14 residues. Here the CDR3 DNA reads TGTGCCAGCAACCTGGGACTCCTCACAGATACGCAGTATTTT. This codes for CASNLGLLTDTQYF.

The rearrangement uses TRBV18 and TRBJ1-4, with D possibly TRBD1 on 5 matching bases. V lost 2 bases and J lost 8, with 12 bases in between. The CDR3 length is 14 residues. From germline, CDR1 is KGHSH and CDR2 LQKENI. CDR3 region: CASSPRQGLEKLFF. The CDR3 DNA reads as TGTGCCAGCTCACCAAGGCAGGGACTGGAAAAACTGTTTTTT.

V and J are TRBV28 and TRBJ1-1, with D maybe TRBD1 (6 bases). This CDR3 is 14 amino acids long. Germline V lookup: CDR1 MDHEN, CDR2 SYDVKM. The germline V and J ends were trimmed by 7 bases and 8 bases, with 20 bases remaining between them. CDR3 loop: CASTPSGVELEAFF. The CDR3 nucleotides are TGTGCCAGCACCCCTTCAGGGGTCGAGCTAGAAGCTTTCTTT.

The chain joins TRBV14 to TRBJ2-5; a possible D gene is TRBD2 (5 bases). The CDR3 spans 13 residues. Germline assignment: CDR1 SGHDN and CDR2 FVKESK. V gave up 2 bases and J gave up 5 bases, with 9 bases separating them. CDR3 residues: CASSQRLAETQYF. The DNA for the CDR3 is TGTGCCAGCAGCCAACGGCTAGCTGAGACCCAGTACTTC.

The J gene is TRBJ2-7, the V gene TRBV5-1; tentatively, D is TRBD1 (6 bases). The CDR3 runs to 13 residues. V was shortened by 7 bases and J by 5 bases, with 16 bases between the two germline ends. Germline V gives CDR1 SGHRS, CDR2 YFSETQ. The CDR3 loop reads CASHRERADEQYF. The DNA of the CDR3 is TGCGCCAGCCACAGGGAAAGAGCCGACGAGCAGTACTTC.

This clone was counted a few times. One junction end disagrees with the germline gene, perhaps due to a read error. The V and J genes are TRBV6-6 and TRBJ2-1; TRBD2 aligns across 7 bases. The CDR3 contains 15 residues. The germline gives CDR1 MNHNY, CDR2 SVGAGI (reference sequence). The CDR3 coding sequence is TGTGCCAGCAGTGACTCGGGACTACCCTACAATGAGCAGTTCTTC. It encodes CASSDSGLPYNEQFF.

V and J are TRBV13 and TRBJ1-1, with D unresolved. Per the germline V gene, CDR1 is PRHDT and CDR2 is FYEKMQ (reference sequence). CDR3 length: 12 residues. V dropped 2 bases and J dropped 9 bases, with 10 bases sitting between them. CDR3 loop: CASSLLGTKAFF. The CDR3, as DNA: TGTGCCAGCAGCTTACTTGGCACGAAAGCTTTCTTT.

This chain joins TRBV4-3 and TRBJ1-1, with D uncertain. The CDR3 sequence is 15 residues long. The V end was cut by 0 bases, the J end by 11 bases, with 19 bases between. Germline-derived CDR1 and CDR2 are LGHNA and YSLEER. In DNA form, the CDR3 reads TGCGCCAGCAGCCAAGAGATATTGGCAGGTGATCGGGCTTTCTTT. This codes for CASSQEILAGDRAFF.

The chain uses TRBV5-5 and TRBJ2-7; a weak D match, TRBD2 (5 bases). The CDR3 loop spans 17 amino acids. The V end lost 5 bases, the J end lost 1 base, and 22 bases lay between the germline ends. Germline V CDR1 and CDR2: SGHKS, YYEKEE (reference sequence). The CDR3 is CASRARALVLHSYEQYF. CDR3 bases: TGTGCCAGCAGAGCCCGGGCACTAGTCCTTCATTCCTACGAGCAGTACTTC.

The chain links TRBV19 to TRBJ1-5, with D possibly being TRBD1 (5 bases). The ends were cut back, 3 bases at V and 6 bases at J, with 9 bases in the middle. The CDR3 runs to 13 residues. Germline-derived CDR1 and CDR2 are LNHDA and SQIVND (reference sequence). This CDR3 reads CASSMQGSQPQHF. As DNA, the CDR3 is TGTGCCAGTAGTATGCAGGGTAGTCAGCCCCAGCATTTT.

The V gene is TRBV27, the J gene TRBJ2-7, with 9 bases identical to TRBD1. There are 16 residues in the CDR3. V lost 6 bases, J lost 3 bases, and 12 bases stayed unmatched. The germline CDR1 and CDR2 sequences are MNHEY and SMNVEV (reference sequence). CDR3 DNA: TGTGCCAGCAGCCGCCCTCTAGGACAGGGGATCTACGAGCAGTACTTC. Amino acids: CASSRPLGQGIYEQYF.